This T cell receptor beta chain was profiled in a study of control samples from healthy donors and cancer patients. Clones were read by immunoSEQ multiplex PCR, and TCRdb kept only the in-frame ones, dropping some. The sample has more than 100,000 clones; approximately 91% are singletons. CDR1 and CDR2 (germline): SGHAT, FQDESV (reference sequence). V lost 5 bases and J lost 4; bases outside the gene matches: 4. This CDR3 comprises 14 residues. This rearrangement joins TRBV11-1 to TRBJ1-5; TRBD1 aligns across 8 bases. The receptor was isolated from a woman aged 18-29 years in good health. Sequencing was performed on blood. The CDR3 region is CASSLTGDNQPQHF. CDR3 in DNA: TGTGCCAGCAGCCTGACAGGGGATAATCAGCCCCAGCATTTT.